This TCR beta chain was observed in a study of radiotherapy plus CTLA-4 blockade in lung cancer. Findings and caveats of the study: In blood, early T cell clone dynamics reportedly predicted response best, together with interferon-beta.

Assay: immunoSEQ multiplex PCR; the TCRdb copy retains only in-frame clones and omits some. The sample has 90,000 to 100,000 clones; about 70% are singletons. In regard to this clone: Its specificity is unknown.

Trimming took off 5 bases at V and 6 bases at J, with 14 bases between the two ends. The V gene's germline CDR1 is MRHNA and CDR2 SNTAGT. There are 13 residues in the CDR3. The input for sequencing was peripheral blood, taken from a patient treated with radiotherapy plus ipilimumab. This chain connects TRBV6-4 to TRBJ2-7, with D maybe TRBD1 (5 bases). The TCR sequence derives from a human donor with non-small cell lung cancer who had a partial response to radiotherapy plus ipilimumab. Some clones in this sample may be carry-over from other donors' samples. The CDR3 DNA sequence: TGTGCCAGCAGTCCCGGACAAACAGGCGAGCAGTACTTC. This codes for CASSPGQTGEQYF.